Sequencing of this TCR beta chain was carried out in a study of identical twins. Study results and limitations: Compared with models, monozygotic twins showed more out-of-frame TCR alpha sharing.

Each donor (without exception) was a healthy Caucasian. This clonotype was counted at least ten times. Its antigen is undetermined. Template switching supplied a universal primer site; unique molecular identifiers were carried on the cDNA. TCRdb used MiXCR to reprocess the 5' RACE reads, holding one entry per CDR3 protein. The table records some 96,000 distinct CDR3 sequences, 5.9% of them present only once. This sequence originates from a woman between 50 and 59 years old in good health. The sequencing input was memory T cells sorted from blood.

The chain's CDR3 is CASSPEGQGYGYTF. The CDR3 region has the DNA TGCGCCAGCAGCCCGGAAGGGCAGGGATATGGCTACACCTTC. The chain joins TRBV5-1 to TRBJ1-2; TRBD1 is a possible D gene (5 bases). V lost 4 bases and J 5 bases, leaving 15 bases between the germline ends. There are 14 residues in the CDR3. Germline V CDR1 and CDR2: SGHRS, YFSETQ.